Listed below are T cell receptor beta chains from one sample, sequenced in a study of vaccination and CD4 T cells after COVID-19. Antigens for these TCRs are unknown. TCRdb processed the PCR reads anew with MiXCR; each CDR3 protein has one entry. The data show over 20,000 distinct CDR3 sequences, about 56% seen once. The sample comprised CD4+ T cells from blood, cultured in vitro. These receptors were taken from a human donor who had recovered from COVID-19. Both conserved end residues are part of each CDR3. A D gene is named only where the DNA matches it firmly. Only some rows state a clone size, as once, few, many or a class for expanded clones.

V	size	D	J	DNA	CDR3
TRBV20-1	-	-	TRBJ2-1	TGCAGTGCCGAACCGGGACTCTTCAACTCCTACAATGAGCAGTTCTTC	CSAEPGLFNSYNEQFF
TRBV5-1	-	-	TRBJ2-1	TGCGCCAGCAGCCTGGGGAATAGGGACTCCTACAATGAGCAGTTCTTC	CASSLGNRDSYNEQFF
TRBV20-1	few	-	TRBJ2-5	TGCAGTGCCCCTAGACGGGGGGCGGAGACCCAGTACTTC	CSAPRRGAETQYF
TRBV20-1	few	-	TRBJ1-5	TGCAGTGCTACCAGGGGTCCTAGCAATCAGCCCCAGCATTTT	CSATRGPSNQPQHF
TRBV7-2	few	-	TRBJ2-5	TGTGCCAGCAGCTTAGCGGAGGTATTTCCGGGGCAAGAGACCCAGTACTTC	CASSLAEVFPGQETQYF
TRBV20-1	-	TRBD2	TRBJ2-5	TGCAGTGCTCGAAAAGGTAGCGGGAGAGAAGAGACCCAGTACTTC	CSARKGSGREETQYF
TRBV20-1	-	-	TRBJ2-3	TGCAGTGCTAACAGCCAGACAGATACGCAGTATTTT	CSANSQTDTQYF
TRBV20-1	-	-	TRBJ2-2	TGCAGTGGTCTACAGGGTAACACCGGGGAGCTGTTTTTT	CSGLQGNTGELFF
TRBV14	-	TRBD2	TRBJ2-3	TGTGCCAGCAGCCTATTAGCGGGAGGCACAGATACGCAGTATTTT	CASSLLAGGTDTQYF
TRBV7-9	-	-	TRBJ1-5	TGTGCCAGCAGCTTATCGGGATTCGGGGATCAGCCCCAGCATTTT	CASSLSGFGDQPQHF
TRBV25-1	-	-	TRBJ2-1	TGTGCCAGCAGTGAGTCCCTTGGGAAGGGGCGATACAATGAGCAGTTCTTT	CASSESLGKGRYNEQFF
TRBV19	-	-	TRBJ2-1	TGTGCCAGTAGTATAGGAAATAGCTGGTACAATGAGCAGTTCTTC	CASSIGNSWYNEQFF
TRBV27	-	-	TRBJ2-2	TGTGCCAGCAGGAACAGGGTCTGGGGCGGGGAGCTGTTTTTT	CASRNRVWGGELFF
TRBV6-2/TRBV6-3	once	TRBD2	TRBJ2-5	TGTGCCAGCACCGGACTAGTTGGGGAGACCCAGTACTTC	CASTGLVGETQYF
TRBV19	-	TRBD1	TRBJ1-1	TGTGCCAGTATGGGACAGGCTTCTCCTTGGAGCACTGAAGCTTTCTTT	CASMGQASPWSTEAFF
TRBV11-1	-	-	TRBJ1-1	TGTGCCCGCCCGGAGCTAGAAGCTTTCTTT	CARPELEAFF
TRBV12-3/TRBV12-4	-	TRBD1	TRBJ2-6	TGTGCCAGCAGTTTATTGTTAAGGACAGGGGTCTTCTCTGGGGCCAACGTCCTGACTTTC	CASSLLLRTGVFSGANVLTF
TRBV25-1	-	TRBD2	TRBJ2-3	TGTGCCAGCAGTGAATCCGGTAGCGGGAGCCTCAGCACAGATACGCAGTATTTT	CASSESGSGSLSTDTQYF
TRBV20-1	-	TRBD2	TRBJ2-3	TGCAGTGCCTCGGGAGGGCCCACAGATACGCAGTATTTT	CSASGGPTDTQYF
TRBV28	-	-	TRBJ1-3	TGTGCCAGCACCCCACCCCACATCAACTCTGGAAACACCATATATTTT	CASTPPHINSGNTIYF
TRBV5-1	-	TRBD2	TRBJ2-3	TGCGCCAGCAGCTTGTCCTCTAGCGGGAGCTCAGATACGCAGTATTTT	CASSLSSSGSSDTQYF
TRBV18	few	TRBD1	TRBJ1-1	TGTGCCAGCTCAGGGACAGGGGTGTCGGACACTGAAGCTTTCTTT	CASSGTGVSDTEAFF
TRBV10-2	-	-	TRBJ1-6	TGCGCCAGCACAACAGGAAATTCACCCCTCCACTTT	CASTTGNSPLHF
TRBV19	-	-	TRBJ2-2	TGTGCCAGTAGTATAGGCGGAAACACCGGGGAGCTGTTTTTT	CASSIGGNTGELFF
TRBV20-1	few	-	TRBJ1-1	TGCAGTGCTAGACCTCCGGGGGGGCAGAGCACTGAAGCTTTCTTT	CSARPPGGQSTEAFF
TRBV20-1	-	-	TRBJ1-2	TGCAGTGCTAACCGCGGGGGGGAGGGAGATGGCTACACCTTC	CSANRGGEGDGYTF
TRBV7-2	-	TRBD1	TRBJ2-3	TGTGCCAGCAGCTTAGACCAGGGGGCCTTAGATACGCAGTATTTT	CASSLDQGALDTQYF
TRBV20-1	-	-	TRBJ1-5	TGCAGTGCTAGAGAGTCGGGTCCCCTGGGTAATCAGCCCCAGCATTTT	CSARESGPLGNQPQHF
TRBV27	-	-	TRBJ1-2	TGTGCCAGCAGTTTATCCCGCAGTGGCGGCTACACCTTC	CASSLSRSGGYTF
TRBV19	-	-	TRBJ2-6	TGTGCCAGTAGTTCAGCTTTCACGAGCTCTGGGGCCAACGTCCTGACTTTC	CASSSAFTSSGANVLTF
TRBV7-8	few	-	TRBJ2-5	TGTGCCAGCAGCGACTGGGGAACCCAGTACTTC	CASSDWGTQYF
TRBV30	-	TRBD2	TRBJ2-1	TGTGCCTGGAGTCTAGCACTAGCGGCCTTCTACAATGAGCAGTTCTTC	CAWSLALAAFYNEQFF
TRBV7-9	few	-	TRBJ1-3	TGTGCCAGCAGCCCCAGGGAGGAGGGAACTGGAAACACCATATATTTT	CASSPREEGTGNTIYF
TRBV6-1	-	TRBD1	TRBJ1-1	TGTGCCAGCGGGGAGCTCCGGACAGGGGGAACTGAAGCTTTCTTT	CASGELRTGGTEAFF
TRBV18	-	-	TRBJ2-7	TGTGCCAGCTCACCAGGCCCCGACTACGAGCAGTACTTC	CASSPGPDYEQYF
TRBV24-1	few	TRBD1	TRBJ1-5	TGTGCCACCAGTAAACAGGGGTTTCAGCCCCAGCATTTT	CATSKQGFQPQHF
TRBV5-1	-	-	TRBJ1-1	TGCGCCAGCAGCTTGGCCGGGATGAACACTGAAGCTTTCTTT	CASSLAGMNTEAFF
TRBV20-1	few	-	TRBJ2-3	TGCAGTGTGGGCCGCACAGATACGCAGTATTTT	CSVGRTDTQYF
TRBV10-3	few	-	TRBJ1-1	TGTGCCATCAGTGACCCGACTGGGCGCGGCACTGAAGCTTTCTTT	CAISDPTGRGTEAFF
TRBV20-1	-	-	TRBJ1-6	TGCAGTGCTAGACGACCGCCGAGCTCACCCCTCCACTTT	CSARRPPSSPLHF
TRBV5-1	-	-	TRBJ2-2	TGCGCCAGCAGGACAGGAGCCACCGGGGAGCTGTTTTTT	CASRTGATGELFF